This TCR beta chain originates from a study of beta chain features in type 1 diabetes. Study in general: Taken together, all samples contributed approximately 110,000,000 examined sorted cells.

Whole-study findings and limits: All four CD4+ subsets of Type 1 diabetes patients contained TCRB CDR3s that were moderately but significantly shorter. Compared with healthy donors, patients appeared to share more similar naive, central memory and regulatory TCRB repertoires.

CDR1 is MRHNA, CDR2 SNTAGT, per germline. The CDR3 extends over 13 amino acids. Losses at the gene ends were 6 bases for V and 6 bases for J; bases not matched to a gene: 5. Every donor had blood drawn once into heparin, around 120 mL on average. Concerning this clone itself: Its target is not known.

Sequenced material consisted of expressed TCRB transcripts (all of the isolated RNA was reverse transcribed). The protocol was immunoSEQ multiplex PCR, while the TCRdb copy is restricted to in-frame clones and leaves out a portion. Here the sample spans around 690,000 clones, roughly 12% being singletons. The specimen sequenced was naive CD4+ T cells from blood. This chain connects TRBV6-4 to TRBJ1-5, with 7 bases that match TRBD1. This sequence was found in a man in his thirties or forties with type 1 diabetes. Written as DNA, the CDR3 is TGTGCCAGCAGCGGACAGGTGGGTCAGCCCCAGCATTTT. Translated: CASSGQVGQPQHF.